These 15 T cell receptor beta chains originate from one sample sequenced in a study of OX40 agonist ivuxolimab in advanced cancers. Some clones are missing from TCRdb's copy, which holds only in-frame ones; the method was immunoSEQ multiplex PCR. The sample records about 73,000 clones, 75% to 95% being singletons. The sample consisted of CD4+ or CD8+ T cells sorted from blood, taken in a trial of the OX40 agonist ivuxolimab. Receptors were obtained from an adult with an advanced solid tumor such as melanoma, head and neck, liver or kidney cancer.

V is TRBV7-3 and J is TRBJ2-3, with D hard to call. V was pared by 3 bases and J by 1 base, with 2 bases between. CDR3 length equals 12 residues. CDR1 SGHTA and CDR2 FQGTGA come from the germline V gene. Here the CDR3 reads CASSFGTDTQYF. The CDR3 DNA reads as TGTGCCAGCAGCTTTGGCACAGATACGCAGTATTTT.

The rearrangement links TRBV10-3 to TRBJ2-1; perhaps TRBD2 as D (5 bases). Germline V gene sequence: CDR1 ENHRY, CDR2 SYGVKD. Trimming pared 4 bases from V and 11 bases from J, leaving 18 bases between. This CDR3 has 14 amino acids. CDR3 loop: CAISGSRGLGKQFF. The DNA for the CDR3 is TGTGCCATCAGTGGAAGCCGGGGTCTGGGGAAGCAGTTCTTC.

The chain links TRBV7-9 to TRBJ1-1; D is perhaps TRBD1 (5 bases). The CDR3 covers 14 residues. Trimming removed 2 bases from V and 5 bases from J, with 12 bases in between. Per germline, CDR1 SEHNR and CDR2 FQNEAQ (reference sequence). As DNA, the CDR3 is TGTGCCAGCAGCTTACAAAGGGGTGGGACTGAAGCTTTCTTT. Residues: CASSLQRGGTEAFF.

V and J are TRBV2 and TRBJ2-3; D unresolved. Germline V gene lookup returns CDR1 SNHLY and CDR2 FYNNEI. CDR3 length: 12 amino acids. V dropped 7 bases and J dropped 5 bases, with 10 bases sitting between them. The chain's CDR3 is CASKLLKDTQYF. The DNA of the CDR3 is TGTGCCAGCAAGCTACTAAAAGATACGCAGTATTTT.

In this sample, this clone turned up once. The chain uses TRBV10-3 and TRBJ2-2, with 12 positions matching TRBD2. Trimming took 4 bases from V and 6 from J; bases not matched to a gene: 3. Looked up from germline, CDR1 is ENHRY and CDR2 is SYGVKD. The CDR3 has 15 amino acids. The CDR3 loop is CAISGTSGKPGELFF. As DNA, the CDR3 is TGTGCCATCAGTGGGACTAGCGGGAAGCCCGGGGAGCTGTTTTTT.

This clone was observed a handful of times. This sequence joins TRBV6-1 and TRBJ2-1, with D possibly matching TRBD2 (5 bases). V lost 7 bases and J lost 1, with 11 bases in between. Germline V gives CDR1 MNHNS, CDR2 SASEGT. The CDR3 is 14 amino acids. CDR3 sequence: CASTRANSYNEQFF. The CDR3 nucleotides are TGTGCCAGCACGAGGGCCAATTCCTACAATGAGCAGTTCTTC.

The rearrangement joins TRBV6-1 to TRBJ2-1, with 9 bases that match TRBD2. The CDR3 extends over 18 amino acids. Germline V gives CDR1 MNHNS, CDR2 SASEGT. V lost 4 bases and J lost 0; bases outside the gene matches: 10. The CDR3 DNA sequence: TGTGCCAGCAGTGTGGCAGGACTAGCGCTGAGCTCCTACAATGAGCAGTTCTTC. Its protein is CASSVAGLALSSYNEQFF.

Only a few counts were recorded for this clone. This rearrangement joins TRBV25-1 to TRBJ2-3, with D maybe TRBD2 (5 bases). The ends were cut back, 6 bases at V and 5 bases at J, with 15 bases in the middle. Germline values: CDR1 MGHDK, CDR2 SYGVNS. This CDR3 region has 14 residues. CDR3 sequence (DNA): TGTGCCAGCAGAAATACTAAAAGCGGAGATACGCAGTATTTT. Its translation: CASRNTKSGDTQYF.

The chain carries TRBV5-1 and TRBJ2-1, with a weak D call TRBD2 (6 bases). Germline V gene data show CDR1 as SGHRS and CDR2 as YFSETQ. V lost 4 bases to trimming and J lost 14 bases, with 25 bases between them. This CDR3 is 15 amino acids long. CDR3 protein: CASSPGERPQRGEFF. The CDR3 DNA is TGCGCCAGCAGCCCGGGGGAAAGGCCACAGCGAGGCGAGTTCTTC.

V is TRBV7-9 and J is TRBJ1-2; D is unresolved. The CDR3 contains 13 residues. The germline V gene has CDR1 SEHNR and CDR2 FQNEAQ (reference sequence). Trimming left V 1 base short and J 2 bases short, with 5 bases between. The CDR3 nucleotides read TGTGCCAGCAGCTTAGTTATAAACTATGGCTACACCTTC. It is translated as CASSLVINYGYTF. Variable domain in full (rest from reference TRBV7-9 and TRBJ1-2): DTGVSQNPRHKITKRGQNVTFRCDPISEHNRLYWYRQTLGQGPEFLTYFQNEAQLEKSRLLSDRFSAERPKGSFSTLEIQRTEQGDSAMYLCASSLVINYGYTFGSGTRLTVV.

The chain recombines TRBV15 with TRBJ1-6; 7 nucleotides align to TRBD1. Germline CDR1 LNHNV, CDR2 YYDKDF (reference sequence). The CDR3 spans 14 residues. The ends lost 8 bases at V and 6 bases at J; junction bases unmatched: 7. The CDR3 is CATSRQGANSPLHF. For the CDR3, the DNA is TGTGCCACCTCTAGACAGGGAGCTAATTCACCCCTCCACTTT.

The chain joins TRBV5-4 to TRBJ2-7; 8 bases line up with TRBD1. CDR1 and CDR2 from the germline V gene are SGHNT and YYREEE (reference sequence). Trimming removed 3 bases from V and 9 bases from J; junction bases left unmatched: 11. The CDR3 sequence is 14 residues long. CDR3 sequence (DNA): TGTGCCAGCAGCTCCGGACAGGGCTCTCTTGGGCAGTACTTC. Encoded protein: CASSSGQGSLGQYF.

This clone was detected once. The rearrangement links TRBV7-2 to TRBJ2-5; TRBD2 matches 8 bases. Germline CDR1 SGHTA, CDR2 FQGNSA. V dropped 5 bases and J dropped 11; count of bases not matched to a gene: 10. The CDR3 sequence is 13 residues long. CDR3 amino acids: CASSPGGDRKQYF. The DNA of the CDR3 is TGTGCCAGCAGCCCGGGGGGGGATCGCAAGCAGTACTTC.

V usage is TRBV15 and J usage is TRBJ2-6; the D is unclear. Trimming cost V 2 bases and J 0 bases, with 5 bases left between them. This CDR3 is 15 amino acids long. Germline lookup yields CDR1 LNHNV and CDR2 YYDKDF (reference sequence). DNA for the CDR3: TGTGCCACCAGCAGACAACTCTCTGGGGCCAACGTCCTGACTTTC. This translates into CATSRQLSGANVLTF.

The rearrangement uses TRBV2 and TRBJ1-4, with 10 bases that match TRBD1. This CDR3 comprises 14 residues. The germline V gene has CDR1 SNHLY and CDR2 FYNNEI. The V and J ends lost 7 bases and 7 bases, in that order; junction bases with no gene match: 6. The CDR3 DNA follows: TGTGCCAGCACCTTCCGGACAGGGGGTGAAAAACTGTTTTTT. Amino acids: CASTFRTGGEKLFF.